The 29 T cell receptor beta chains in this list originate from one sample, sequenced in a study of brain T cells in children with intractable seizures (dated by TCRdb to the early 2020s). Libraries came from the immunoSEQ multiplex PCR assay. The clones in this table, taken by TCRdb from immuneACCESS, are in-frame only. Not every clone is retained; where verified, under half of the shortfall comes from an unresolved V gene, and the cause of the rest is unknown. The sample table lists about 80,000 clones, around 90% of them with a count of one. The top ten constitute around 24% of the sample. The time point label of this sample denotes: resected brain tissue, or blood drawn just prior to surgery. The specimen was peripheral blood, collected at surgery. Every receptor here comes from a girl aged 2-10 years with Rasmussen encephalitis and intractable seizures.

This rearrangement joins TRBV4-1 to TRBJ1-4; 7 nucleotides agree with TRBD1. The trim removed 3 bases at V and 8 bases at J, leaving 9 bases unmatched. The germline V gene encodes CDR1 MGHRA and CDR2 YSYEKL. The CDR3 totals 15 residues. As DNA, the CDR3 is TGCGCCAGCAGCCAGAGACAGGGTAAAGGCGAAAAACTGTTTTTT. Translation gives CASSQRQGKGEKLFF.

This chain joins TRBV4-1 and TRBJ1-5; D is unresolved. V dropped 0 bases and J dropped 4 bases, with 16 bases sitting between them. The CDR3 contains 17 residues. Germline loops: CDR1 MGHRA, CDR2 YSYEKL. CDR3 amino acids: CASSQDIVTLGNQPQHF. The CDR3 DNA reads TGCGCCAGCAGCCAAGACATTGTGACTCTCGGGAATCAGCCCCAGCATTTT.

V and J are TRBV24-1 and TRBJ2-5; D is perhaps TRBD2 (6 bases). The V and J ends lost 4 bases and 2 bases respectively, with 13 bases between them. The CDR3 contains 15 residues. The V gene's germline CDR1 is KGHDR and CDR2 SFDVKD. For the CDR3, the DNA is TGTGCCACCAGTGACCTAGGACGGGGGCAAGAGACCCAGTACTTC. It codes for CATSDLGRGQETQYF.

This chain connects TRBV6-5 to TRBJ2-5, with D perhaps TRBD1 (6 bases). The germline V gene encodes CDR1 MNHEY and CDR2 SVGAGI. The CDR3 loop spans 15 amino acids. Deletions cut 5 bases from V and 5 bases from J, with 18 bases between. Here the CDR3 reads CASSLLGTRSETQYF. The CDR3 DNA sequence: TGTGCCAGCAGTCTACTCGGGACACGGTCGGAGACCCAGTACTTC.

CDR3 DNA sequence: TGTGCCAGCAGTGAAATCGGGGGGAACTATGGCTACACCTTC. Amino acid sequence: CASSEIGGNYGYTF. The rearrangement joins TRBV6-1 to TRBJ1-2; possible D gene TRBD1, 5 bases. The CDR3 extends over 14 amino acids. Germline lookup yields CDR1 MNHNS and CDR2 SASEGT. Trimming pared 2 bases from V and 2 bases from J, leaving 9 bases between.

This chain connects TRBV4-1 to TRBJ1-2; D is possibly TRBD1 (5 bases). The V gene lost 4 bases and the J gene lost 8 bases, with 14 bases spanning the gap. The CDR3 runs to 13 residues. Germline values: CDR1 MGHRA, CDR2 YSYEKL. The CDR3 loop is CASSRTGTDGYTF. In nucleotides, the CDR3 is TGCGCCAGCAGCCGGACCGGGACCGACGGCTACACCTTC.

This chain connects TRBV6-1 to TRBJ1-2; possible D gene TRBD1, 5 bases. From germline, CDR1 is MNHNS and CDR2 SASEGT. Trimming left V 4 bases short and J 4 bases short, with 22 bases between. The CDR3 covers 17 residues. CDR3 in DNA: TGTGCCAGCAGTGTCGGGGTAATTCAGGGACGGTCCTATGGCTACACCTTC. Protein product: CASSVGVIQGRSYGYTF.

The chain couples TRBV11-2 to TRBJ2-7; no clear D. The germline V and J ends were trimmed by 6 bases and 2 bases, with 8 bases remaining between them. Germline V CDR1 and CDR2: SGHAT, FQNNGV. CDR3 length: 12 residues. The CDR3 reads CASSRRTYEQYF. The CDR3 nucleotides read TGTGCCAGCAGTCGCCGGACCTACGAGCAGTACTTC.

The chain carries TRBV5-1 and TRBJ1-1, with 7 bases aligning to TRBD1. Germline CDR1 is SGHRS and CDR2 is YFSETQ. CDR3 length: 13 residues. J was trimmed by 7 bases and V by 0 bases; bases with no gene match: 3. CDR3 protein: CASSLEGAGEAFF. The CDR3 nucleotides are TGCGCCAGCAGCTTGGAGGGGGCCGGTGAAGCTTTCTTT. The full variable domain, in which reference TRBV5-1 and TRBJ1-1 provide the parts outside the CDR3, is KAGVTQTPRYLIKTRGQQVTLSCSPISGHRSVSWYQQTPGQGLQFLFEYFSETQRNKGNFPGRFSGRQFSNSRSEMNVSTLELGDSALYLCASSLEGAGEAFFGQGTRLTVV.

The chain recombines TRBV6-5 with TRBJ1-1; perhaps TRBD1 as D (6 bases). Germline V gene data show CDR1 as MNHEY and CDR2 as SVGAGI. This CDR3 spans 12 amino acids. With 4 bases removed from V and 11 bases from J, the gap between germline ends came to 14 bases. In nucleotides, the CDR3 is TGTGCCAGCAGTTCCCCGGGACACGGGGCTTTCTTT. Translating gives CASSSPGHGAFF.

CDR3 region: CASSLGGDTQYF. As DNA, the CDR3 is TGCGCCAGCAGCTTGGGGGGAGATACGCAGTATTTT. This chain joins TRBV5-1 and TRBJ2-3, with D unclear. Germline V gene lookup returns CDR1 SGHRS and CDR2 YFSETQ. The V end was cut by 0 bases, the J end by 5 bases, with 4 bases between. The CDR3 sequence is 12 residues long.

The chain uses TRBV28 and TRBJ1-1, with D uncertain. Germline V gives CDR1 MDHEN, CDR2 SYDVKM. V gave up 7 bases and J gave up 0 bases, with 9 bases separating them. The CDR3 has 13 residues. CDR3 loop: CASNSGMNTEAFF. The CDR3 DNA follows: TGTGCCAGCAACAGTGGGATGAACACTGAAGCTTTCTTT.

The chain employs TRBV7-8 and TRBJ1-5; the D is unclear. Germline V gene lookup returns CDR1 SGHVS and CDR2 FQNEAQ. V gave up 3 bases and J gave up 0 bases, with 6 bases separating them. This CDR3 comprises 14 residues. CDR3 nucleotide sequence: TGTGCCAGCAGCTTCGGGGTTAGCAATCAGCCCCAGCATTTT. Translation gives CASSFGVSNQPQHF.

The CDR3 reads CASRVSGASTEAFF. The DNA of the CDR3 is TGTGCCAGCAGAGTCTCGGGGGCGAGTACTGAAGCTTTCTTT. The chain joins TRBV2 to TRBJ1-1; D may be TRBD1 (6 bases). Germline V gene sequence: CDR1 SNHLY, CDR2 FYNNEI. Deletions cut 6 bases from V and 5 bases from J, with 16 bases between. The CDR3 is made up of 14 amino acids.

This chain links TRBV24-1 with TRBJ2-3; 11 bases align to TRBD2. V was clipped by 10 bases and J by 2 bases; unmatched bases: 7. In germline, CDR1 is KGHDR, CDR2 SFDVKD. The CDR3 has 15 amino acids. The chain's CDR3 is CATSLAGEVTDTQYF. In DNA, the CDR3 is TGTGCCACATCACTAGCGGGAGAGGTCACAGATACGCAGTATTTT.

This sequence joins TRBV10-3 and TRBJ2-1; the D gene is possibly TRBD2 (6 bases). This CDR3 spans 10 amino acids. Germline V lookup: CDR1 ENHRY, CDR2 SYGVKD. The V end lost 7 bases, the J end lost 11 bases, and 9 bases lay between the germline ends. The CDR3 bases are TGTGCCATCACTAGCGAGAAGCAGTTCTTC. It translates to CAITSEKQFF.

CDR3 in DNA: TGTGCCAGCAGCTTAGCCGGAGACACTGAAGCTTTCTTT. Translating gives CASSLAGDTEAFF. The V gene is TRBV11-2, the J gene TRBJ1-1; no reliable D call. The CDR3 totals 13 residues. The V end was cut by 1 base, the J end by 3 bases, with 6 bases between. CDR1 is SGHAT, CDR2 FQNNGV, per germline.

This chain uses TRBV24-1 with TRBJ2-1, with TRBD2 as a possible D gene (5 bases). The CDR3 contains 14 residues. Per germline, CDR1 KGHDR and CDR2 SFDVKD. Trimming removed 3 bases from V and 5 bases from J, with 10 bases in between. CDR3 residues: CATSDRRGDNEQFF. The CDR3 coding sequence is TGTGCCACCAGTGATCGACGGGGAGACAATGAGCAGTTCTTC.

The chain is built from TRBV18 and TRBJ1-2; D is unclear. There are 12 residues in the CDR3. V was clipped by 1 base and J by 8 bases, with 8 bases between them. Germline-derived CDR1 and CDR2 are KGHSH and LQKENI. CDR3 DNA sequence: TGTGCCAGCTCACCACTGCGGGGAGGCTACACCTTC. Amino acid sequence: CASSPLRGGYTF.

The count of this clone is one. Its ends do not fully match the called genes, so a read error is possible. The chain joins TRBV30 to TRBJ1-6; TRBD1 matches at 9 bases. The CDR3 runs 15 residues. Germline lookup yields CDR1 GTSNPN and CDR2 SVGIG (reference sequence). This CDR3 reads CAWNTAGTGNSSLHF. The CDR3 nucleotides read TGTGCCTGGAACACTGCCGGGACAGGGAATTCATCCCTCCACTTT. Full variable domain (outside the CDR3, taken from reference TRBV30 and TRBJ1-6): SQTIHQWPATLVQPVGSPLSLECTVEGTSNPNLYWYRQAAGRGLQLLFYSVGIGQISSEVPQNLSASRPQDRQFILSSKKLLLSDSGFYLCAWNTAGTGNSSLHFGNGTRLTVT.

This chain connects TRBV30 to TRBJ2-7; 7 bases agree with TRBD1. Losses at the gene ends were 8 bases for V and 0 bases for J; bases not matched to a gene: 4. The CDR3 covers 12 residues. CDR1 is GTSNPN, CDR2 SVGIG, per germline (reference sequence). CDR3 residues: CAVTGSSYEQYF. CDR3 coding DNA: TGTGCCGTGACAGGGAGCTCCTACGAGCAGTACTTC.

This sequence joins TRBV2 and TRBJ2-2; the match to TRBD2 covers 11 bases. Germline values: CDR1 SNHLY, CDR2 FYNNEI. J was trimmed by 6 bases and V by 6 bases; bases with no gene match: 15. The CDR3 extends over 18 amino acids. Here the CDR3 reads CASSPTSGTVVGSGELFF. The CDR3 bases are TGTGCCAGCAGCCCGACTAGCGGGACGGTCGTTGGCTCCGGGGAGCTGTTTTTT. Using reference TRBV2 and TRBJ2-2 for the parts outside the CDR3, the full variable domain is EPEVTQTPSHQVTQMGQEVILRCVPISNHLYFYWYRQILGQKVEFLVSFYNNEISEKSEIFDDQFSVERPDGSNFTLKIRSTKLEDSAMYFCASSPTSGTVVGSGELFFGEGSRLTVL.

The J gene is TRBJ1-3, the V gene TRBV11-2, with D tentatively TRBD1 (6 bases). V gave up 2 bases and J gave up 2 bases, with 13 bases separating them. This CDR3 has 16 amino acids. Germline lookup yields CDR1 SGHAT and CDR2 FQNNGV. The CDR3 spells CASSLITGRTGNTIYF. For the CDR3, the DNA is TGTGCCAGCAGCTTAATTACAGGGAGGACTGGAAACACCATATATTTT. Full variable domain (remainder filled in from reference TRBV11-2 and TRBJ1-3): EAGVAQSPRYKIIEKRQSVAFWCNPISGHATLYWYQQILGQGPKLLIQFQNNGVVDDSQLPKDRFSAERLKGVDSTLKIQPAKLEDSAVYLCASSLITGRTGNTIYFGEGSWLTVV.

V gene TRBV15 combines with J gene TRBJ2-5; TRBD2 matches 14 bases. Unmatched junction bases numbered 6, after V lost 5 bases and J lost 4 bases. This CDR3 contains 16 residues. Germline V lookup: CDR1 LNHNV, CDR2 YYDKDF (reference sequence). CDR3 DNA sequence: TGTGCCACCAGCGAAGGGACTAGCGGGAGTGTAGAGACCCAGTACTTC. This sequence encodes CATSEGTSGSVETQYF.

The V and J genes are TRBV7-9 and TRBJ1-1, with 7 bases fitting TRBD1. The CDR3 is 17 residues long. CDR1 is SEHNR, CDR2 FQNEAQ, per germline (reference sequence). The V and J ends lost 4 bases and 0 bases, in that order; junction bases with no gene match: 11. In DNA, the CDR3 is TGTGCCAGCAGCTCACATACAGGGGCCGAATTGAACACTGAAGCTTTCTTT. Residues: CASSSHTGAELNTEAFF.

CDR3 sequence (DNA): TGTGCCACCAGCAGCCCGGAGACAGGGAATAAAAACATTCAGTACTTC. The encoded protein is CATSSPETGNKNIQYF. The chain is built from TRBV15 and TRBJ2-4, with 7 bases fitting TRBD1. This CDR3 spans 16 amino acids. The germline V gene encodes CDR1 LNHNV and CDR2 YYDKDF (reference sequence). Unmatched junction bases numbered 9, after V lost 3 bases and J lost 4 bases.

The chain recombines TRBV7-9 with TRBJ2-7; D remains unclear. Per the germline V gene, CDR1 is SEHNR and CDR2 is FQNEAQ (reference sequence). V shed 7 bases and J shed 0 bases, with 13 bases lying between them. The CDR3 has 14 residues. The CDR3 bases are TGTGCCAGCACTACAAATCCAAGCTCCTACGAGCAGTACTTC. Its translation is CASTTNPSSYEQYF. The complete variable domain, with remaining parts taken from reference TRBV7-9 and TRBJ2-7, reads DTGVSQNPRHKITKRGQNVTFRCDPISEHNRLYWYRQTLGQGPEFLTYFQNEAQLEKSRLLSDRFSAERPKGSFSTLEIQRTEQGDSAMYLCASTTNPSSYEQYFGPGTRLTVT.

The chain combines TRBV5-5 with TRBJ1-6; 7 positions match TRBD1. The V gene end was trimmed by 0 bases and the J gene end by 10 bases; junction bases not matched to a gene: 4. CDR1 is SGHKS, CDR2 YYEKEE, per germline (reference sequence). The CDR3 is 14 amino acids. The CDR3 DNA follows: TGTGCCAGCAGCTTGGGACAGGGAGACTCACCCCTCCACTTT. This gives the protein CASSLGQGDSPLHF.

V is TRBV2 and J is TRBJ1-1, with a weak D call TRBD1 (5 bases). Per the germline V gene, CDR1 is SNHLY and CDR2 is FYNNEI. Trimming shortened V by 7 bases and J by 0 bases, and 9 bases separated the two germline ends. The CDR3 contains 13 residues. CDR3 amino acids: CASTMTVNTEAFF. CDR3 bases: TGTGCCAGCACCATGACAGTGAACACTGAAGCTTTCTTT.